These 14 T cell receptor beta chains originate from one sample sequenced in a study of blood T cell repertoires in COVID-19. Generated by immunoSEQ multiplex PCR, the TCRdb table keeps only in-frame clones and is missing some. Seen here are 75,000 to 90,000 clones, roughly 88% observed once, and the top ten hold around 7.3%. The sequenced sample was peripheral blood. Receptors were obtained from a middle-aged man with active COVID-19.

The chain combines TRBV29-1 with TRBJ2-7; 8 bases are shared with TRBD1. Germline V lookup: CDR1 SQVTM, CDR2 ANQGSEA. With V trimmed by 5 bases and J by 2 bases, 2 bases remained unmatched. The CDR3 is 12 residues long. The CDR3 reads CSVRTGPYEQYF. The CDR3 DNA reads TGCAGCGTTAGGACAGGGCCCTACGAGCAGTACTTC.

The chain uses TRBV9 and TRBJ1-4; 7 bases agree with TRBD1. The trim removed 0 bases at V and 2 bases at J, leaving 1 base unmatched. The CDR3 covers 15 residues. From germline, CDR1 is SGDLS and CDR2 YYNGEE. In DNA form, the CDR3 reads TGTGCCAGCAGCGTAGAGGGGGCTACTAATGAAAAACTGTTTTTT. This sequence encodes CASSVEGATNEKLFF.

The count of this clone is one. The CDR3 DNA follows: TGTGCCAGCAGTTCGGGGGGTGCTCAGCCCCAGCATTTT. Protein sequence: CASSSGGAQPQHF. The chain couples TRBV6-2 or TRBV6-3 to TRBJ1-5; a weak D match, TRBD1 (5 bases). The ends were cut back, 4 bases at V and 6 bases at J, with 10 bases in the middle. CDR3 size: 13 residues. The germline V gene encodes CDR1 MNHEY and CDR2 SVGEGT.

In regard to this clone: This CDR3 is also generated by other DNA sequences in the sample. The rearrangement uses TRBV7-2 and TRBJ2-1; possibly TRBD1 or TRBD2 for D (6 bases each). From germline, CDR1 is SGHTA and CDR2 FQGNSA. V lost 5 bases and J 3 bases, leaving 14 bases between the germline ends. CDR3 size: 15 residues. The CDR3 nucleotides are TGTGCCAGCAGCCTAGGAGGGGGAAACTACAATGAGCAGTTCTTC. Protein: CASSLGGGNYNEQFF.

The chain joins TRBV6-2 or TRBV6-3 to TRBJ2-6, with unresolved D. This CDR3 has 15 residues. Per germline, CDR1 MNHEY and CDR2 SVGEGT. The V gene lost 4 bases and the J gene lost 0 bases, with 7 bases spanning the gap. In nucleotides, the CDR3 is TGTGCCAGCAGTTCAGGAAACTCTGGGGCCAACGTCCTGACTTTC. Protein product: CASSSGNSGANVLTF.

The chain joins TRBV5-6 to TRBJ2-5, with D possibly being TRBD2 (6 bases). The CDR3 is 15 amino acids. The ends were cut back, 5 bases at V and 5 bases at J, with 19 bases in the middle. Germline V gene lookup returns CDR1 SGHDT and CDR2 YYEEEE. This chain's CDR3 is CASRVGGNMRETQYF. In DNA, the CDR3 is TGTGCCAGCAGAGTTGGCGGGAACATGAGGGAGACCCAGTACTTC.

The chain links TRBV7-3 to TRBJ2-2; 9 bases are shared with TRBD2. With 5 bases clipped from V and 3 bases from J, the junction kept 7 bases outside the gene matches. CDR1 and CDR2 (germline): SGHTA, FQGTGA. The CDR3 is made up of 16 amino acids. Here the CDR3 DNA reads TGTGCCAGCAGCCTTAACGCGGGAGGGCACACCGGGGAGCTGTTTTTT. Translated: CASSLNAGGHTGELFF.

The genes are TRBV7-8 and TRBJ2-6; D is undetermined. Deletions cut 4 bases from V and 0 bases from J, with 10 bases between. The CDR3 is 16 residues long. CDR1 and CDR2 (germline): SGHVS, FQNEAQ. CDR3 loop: CASSYPRFSGANVLTF. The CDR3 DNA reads TGTGCCAGCAGCTACCCCAGGTTCTCTGGGGCCAACGTCCTGACTTTC.

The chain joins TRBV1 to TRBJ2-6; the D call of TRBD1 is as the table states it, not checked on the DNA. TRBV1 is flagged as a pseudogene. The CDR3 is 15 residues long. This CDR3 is CTSSRRGSGANVLTF. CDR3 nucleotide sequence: TGCACCAGCAGCCGAAGGGGCTCTGGGGCCAACGTCCTGACTTTC.

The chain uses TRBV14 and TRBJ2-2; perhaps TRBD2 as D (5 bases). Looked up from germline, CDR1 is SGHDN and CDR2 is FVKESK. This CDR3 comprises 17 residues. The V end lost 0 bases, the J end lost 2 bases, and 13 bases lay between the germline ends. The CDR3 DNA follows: TGTGCCAGCAGCCAAGACTACAAGAGGGTCAACACCGGGGAGCTGTTTTTT. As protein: CASSQDYKRVNTGELFF. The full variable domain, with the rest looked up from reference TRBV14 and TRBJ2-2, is EAGVTQFPSHSVIEKGQTVTLRCDPISGHDNLYWYRRVMGKEIKFLLHFVKESKQDESGMPNNRFLAERTGGTYSTLKVQPAELEDSGVYFCASSQDYKRVNTGELFFGEGSRLTVL.

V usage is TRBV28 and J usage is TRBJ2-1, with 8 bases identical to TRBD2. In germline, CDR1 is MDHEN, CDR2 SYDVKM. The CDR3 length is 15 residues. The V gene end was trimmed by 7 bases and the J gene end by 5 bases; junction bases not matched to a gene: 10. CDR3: CASTAPGLGDNEQFF. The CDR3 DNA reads TGTGCCAGCACCGCCCCGGGACTAGGGGACAATGAGCAGTTCTTC.

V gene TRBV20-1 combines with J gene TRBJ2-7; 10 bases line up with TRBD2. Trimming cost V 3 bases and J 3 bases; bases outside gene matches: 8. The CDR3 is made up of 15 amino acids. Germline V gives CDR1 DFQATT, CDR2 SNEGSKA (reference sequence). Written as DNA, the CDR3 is TGCAGTGCTAGTTTGGTAGCGGGAGGCGGCTACGAGCAGTACTTC. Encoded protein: CSASLVAGGGYEQYF.

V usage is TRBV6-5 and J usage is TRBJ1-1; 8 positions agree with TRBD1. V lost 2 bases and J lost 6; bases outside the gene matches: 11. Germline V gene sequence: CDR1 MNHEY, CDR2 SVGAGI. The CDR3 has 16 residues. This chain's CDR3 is CASSYITGGSYSEAFF. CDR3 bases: TGTGCCAGCAGTTACATAACAGGGGGATCTTACTCTGAAGCTTTCTTT.

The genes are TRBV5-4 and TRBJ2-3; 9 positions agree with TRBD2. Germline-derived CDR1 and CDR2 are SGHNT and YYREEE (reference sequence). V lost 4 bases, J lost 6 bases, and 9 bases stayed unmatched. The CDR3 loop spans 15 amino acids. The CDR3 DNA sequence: TGTGCCAGCAGCCCTCTTAGCGGGAGTACGGATACGCAGTATTTT. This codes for CASSPLSGSTDTQYF.